This T cell receptor (beta chain) emerged from a study of blood T cell repertoires in COVID-19. Study summary: Nucleic acid was either cDNA or gDNA, and it came from T cells, B-cell-depleted T cells, or PBMCs.

Sequenced by immunoSEQ multiplex PCR; TCRdb stores in-frame clones only, minus some. The sample has about 180,000 clones; 80% to 90% are singletons. The CDR3 is 15 residues long. From germline, CDR1 is SGHRS and CDR2 YFSETQ. Between the trimmed V and J ends, which lost 6 bases and 2 bases, there was a span of 16 bases. Sequenced sample: peripheral blood. This chain links TRBV5-1 with TRBJ2-3, with D perhaps TRBD1 (5 bases). This TCR was recovered from a man between 18 and 29 years old who had recovered from COVID-19. CDR3 loop: CASNSQGRDTDTQYF. DNA of the CDR3: TGCGCCAGCAACTCGCAGGGTAGAGACACAGATACGCAGTATTTT.